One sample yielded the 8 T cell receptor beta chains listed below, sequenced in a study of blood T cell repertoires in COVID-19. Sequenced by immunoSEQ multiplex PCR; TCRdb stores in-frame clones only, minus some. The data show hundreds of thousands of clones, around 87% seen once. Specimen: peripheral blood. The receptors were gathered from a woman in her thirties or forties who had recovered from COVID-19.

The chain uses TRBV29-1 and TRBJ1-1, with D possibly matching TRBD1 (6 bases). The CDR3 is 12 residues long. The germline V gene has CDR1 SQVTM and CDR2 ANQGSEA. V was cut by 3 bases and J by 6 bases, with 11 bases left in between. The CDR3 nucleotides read TGCAGCGTTGACGGGGCAGGGGCTGAAGCTTTCTTT. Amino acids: CSVDGAGAEAFF.

Here the CDR3 reads CASSQSYQANSPLHF. In DNA form, the CDR3 reads TGTGCCAGCAGCCAATCCTATCAGGCCAACTCACCCCTCCACTTT. The V gene is TRBV3-1 (or the pseudogene TRBV3-2), the J gene TRBJ1-6; unclear D gene. The CDR3 contains 15 residues. Looked up from germline, CDR1 is LGHDT and CDR2 is YNNKEL (reference sequence). V was trimmed by 2 bases and J by 10 bases, leaving 15 bases between them.

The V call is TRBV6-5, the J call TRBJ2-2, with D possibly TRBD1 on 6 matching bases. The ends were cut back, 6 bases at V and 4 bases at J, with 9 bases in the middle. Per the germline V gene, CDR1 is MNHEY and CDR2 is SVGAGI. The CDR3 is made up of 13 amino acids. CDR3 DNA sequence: TGTGCCAGCAGGGACAGTCGCACCGGGGAGCTGTTTTTT. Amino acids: CASRDSRTGELFF.

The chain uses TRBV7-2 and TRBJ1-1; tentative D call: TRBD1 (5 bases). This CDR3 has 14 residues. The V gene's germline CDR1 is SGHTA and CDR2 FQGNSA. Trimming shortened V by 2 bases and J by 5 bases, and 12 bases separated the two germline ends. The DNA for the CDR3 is TGTGCCAGCAGCTTATCTCAGGGAGGGACTGAAGCTTTCTTT. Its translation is CASSLSQGGTEAFF.

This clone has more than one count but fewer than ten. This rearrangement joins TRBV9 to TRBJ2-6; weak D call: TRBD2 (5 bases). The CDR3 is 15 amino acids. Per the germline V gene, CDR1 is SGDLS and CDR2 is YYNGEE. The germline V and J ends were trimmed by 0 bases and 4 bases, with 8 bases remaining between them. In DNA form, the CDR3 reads TGTGCCAGCAGCGTAGAAGCGGTAGGGGCCAACGTCCTGACTTTC. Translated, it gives CASSVEAVGANVLTF.

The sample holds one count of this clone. The CDR3 DNA follows: TGTGCCAGCAGCCTACAGGGGGGCTCGAACACTGAAGCTTTCTTT. It is translated as CASSLQGGSNTEAFF. This chain connects TRBV5-4 to TRBJ1-1; 8 bases are a match to TRBD1. There are 15 residues in the CDR3. The germline CDR1 and CDR2 sequences are SGHNT and YYREEE (reference sequence). Trimming took 4 bases from V and 1 from J; bases not matched to a gene: 6.

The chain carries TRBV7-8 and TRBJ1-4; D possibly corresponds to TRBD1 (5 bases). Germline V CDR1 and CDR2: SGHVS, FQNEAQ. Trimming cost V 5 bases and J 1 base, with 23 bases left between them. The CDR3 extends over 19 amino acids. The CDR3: CASSQKRREGRGTNEKLFF. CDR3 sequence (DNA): TGTGCCAGCAGCCAAAAGAGGCGGGAGGGGCGCGGAACTAATGAAAAACTGTTTTTT.

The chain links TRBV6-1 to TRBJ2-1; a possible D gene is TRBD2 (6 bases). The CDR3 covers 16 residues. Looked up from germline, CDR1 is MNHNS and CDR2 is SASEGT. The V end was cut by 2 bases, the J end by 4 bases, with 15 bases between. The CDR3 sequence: CASSEKGGAIYNEQFF. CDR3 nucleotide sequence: TGTGCCAGCAGTGAAAAAGGCGGGGCCATTTACAATGAGCAGTTCTTC.